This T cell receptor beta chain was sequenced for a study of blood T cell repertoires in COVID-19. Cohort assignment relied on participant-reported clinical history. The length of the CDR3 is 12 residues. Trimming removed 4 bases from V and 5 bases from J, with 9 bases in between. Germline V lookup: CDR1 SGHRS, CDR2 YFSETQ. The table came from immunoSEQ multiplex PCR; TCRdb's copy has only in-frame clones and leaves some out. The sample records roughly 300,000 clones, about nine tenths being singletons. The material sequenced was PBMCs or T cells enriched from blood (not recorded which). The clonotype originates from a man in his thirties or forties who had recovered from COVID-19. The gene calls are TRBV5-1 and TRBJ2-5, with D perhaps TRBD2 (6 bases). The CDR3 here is CASSRELETQYF. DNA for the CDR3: TGCGCCAGCAGCCGGGAGTTGGAGACCCAGTACTTC.